Shown below are 19 T cell receptor beta chains from a single sample sequenced in a study of cytomegalovirus exposure and HLA in healthy donors. Profiled with immunoSEQ multiplex PCR; TCRdb holds only in-frame clones, not every one. Of approximately 100,000 clones listed, about 90% were seen once; the top ten hold about 6.5%. Sample: PBMCs. Receptors originate from a man aged 18-30 years in good health and CMV-seropositive.

The chain recombines TRBV9 with TRBJ2-3, with D perhaps matching TRBD1 (6 bases). This CDR3 region has 15 residues. V was shortened by 2 bases and J by 4 bases, with 14 bases between the two germline ends. The germline gives CDR1 SGDLS, CDR2 YYNGEE. Here the CDR3 DNA reads TGTGCCAGCAGCGTCACAGGGAAATTTCCAGATACGCAGTATTTT. The encoded protein is CASSVTGKFPDTQYF.

This chain links TRBV12-5 with TRBJ2-7, with D perhaps matching TRBD1 (6 bases). V was trimmed by 7 bases and J by 3 bases, leaving 13 bases between them. The CDR3 is 13 residues long. The V gene's germline CDR1 is LGHNT and CDR2 FRNRAP. For the CDR3, the DNA is TGTGCTAGTGTACAGGGAGAGAGCTACGAGCAGTACTTC. Translating it yields CASVQGESYEQYF.

The chain employs TRBV6-5 and TRBJ2-5; TRBD2 matches at 14 bases. V was clipped by 6 bases and J by 3 bases; unmatched bases: 3. Germline CDR1 and CDR2: MNHEY and SVGAGI. The CDR3 spans 15 residues. The chain's CDR3 is CASRGLAGAEETQYF. Here the CDR3 DNA reads TGTGCCAGCAGGGGACTAGCGGGGGCCGAAGAGACCCAGTACTTC.

The chain is built from TRBV28 and TRBJ1-5; D is unclear. CDR3 length equals 15 residues. The germline V gene has CDR1 MDHEN and CDR2 SYDVKM. V gave up 3 bases and J gave up 4 bases, with 13 bases separating them. CDR3 protein: CASSFGPRGNQPQHF. The CDR3 DNA is TGTGCCAGCAGTTTCGGACCCCGCGGGAATCAGCCCCAGCATTTT.

The rearrangement links TRBV19 to TRBJ1-3; TRBD1 matches at 7 bases. Trimming cost V 3 bases and J 4 bases; bases outside gene matches: 6. The CDR3 length is 15 residues. From germline, CDR1 is LNHDA and CDR2 SQIVND (reference sequence). The CDR3 loop reads CASSIGGTEGNTIYF. CDR3 coding DNA: TGTGCCAGTAGTATTGGGGGGACAGAGGGAAACACCATATATTTT.

This sequence joins TRBV6-6 and TRBJ1-1; D is ambiguous. V lost 5 bases and J 2 bases, leaving 15 bases between the germline ends. From germline, CDR1 is MNHNY and CDR2 SVGAGI (reference sequence). The CDR3 extends over 15 amino acids. The chain's CDR3 is CASSDRTSGNTEAFF. CDR3 sequence (DNA): TGTGCCAGCAGTGATAGGACTTCGGGAAACACTGAAGCTTTCTTT.

This chain joins TRBV7-2 and TRBJ1-5, with TRBD1 identical over 7 bases. The V and J ends lost 8 bases and 3 bases, in that order; junction bases with no gene match: 7. CDR3 length: 14 residues. Germline-derived CDR1 and CDR2 are SGHTA and FQGNSA. The CDR3, as DNA: TGTGCCAGCGGGCCCGGGACAGCCAATCAGCCCCAGCATTTT. It codes for CASGPGTANQPQHF.

This chain's CDR3 is CASRTTGDSNTGELFF. The CDR3, as DNA: TGCGCCAGCAGAACGACAGGGGACTCGAACACCGGGGAGCTGTTTTTT. The J gene is TRBJ2-2, the V gene TRBV10-2; 8 positions agree with TRBD1. V shed 6 bases, J shed 0 bases, and the junction held 6 bases outside the gene matches. This CDR3 contains 16 residues. Germline V gene data show CDR1 as WSHSY and CDR2 as SAAADI.

This clone showed up just once. The CDR3 region has the DNA TGTGCCAGCAGCCAGGTGAAGACGGGGAGAGATGAAGCTTTCTTT. This translates into CASSQVKTGRDEAFF. The chain links TRBV4-2 to TRBJ1-1; D call uncertain. Between the trimmed V and J ends, which lost 3 bases and 7 bases, there was a span of 18 bases. The CDR3 consists of 15 residues. The V gene's germline CDR1 is LGHNA and CDR2 YNFKEQ.

This chain uses TRBV4-3 with TRBJ2-1, with 13 positions matching TRBD2. The CDR3 spans 18 residues. Germline V gene sequence: CDR1 LGHNA, CDR2 YSLEER. Trimming cost V 1 base and J 6 bases; bases outside gene matches: 9. CDR3 nucleotide sequence: TGCGCCAGCAGCCAAGTTTCCATAACTAGCGGGGGGGCCAATGAGCAGTTCTTC. Its protein is CASSQVSITSGGANEQFF.

The CDR3 sequence is CASSIETGQAGETQYF. CDR3 bases: TGTGCCAGCAGCATTGAAACGGGACAGGCCGGAGAGACCCAGTACTTC. The V and J genes are TRBV7-2 and TRBJ2-5; 8 bases line up with TRBD1. V lost 5 bases and J lost 4; bases outside the gene matches: 12. CDR3 length equals 16 residues. Germline CDR1 is SGHTA and CDR2 is FQGNSA.

The chain joins TRBV6-5 to TRBJ2-1; D may be TRBD1 (5 bases). This CDR3 has 15 residues. V dropped 6 bases and J dropped 5 bases, with 17 bases sitting between them. Germline CDR1 MNHEY, CDR2 SVGAGI. CDR3 protein: CASRRRQSTHNEQFF. CDR3 coding DNA: TGTGCCAGCAGACGCCGACAGTCCACTCACAATGAGCAGTTCTTC.

The chain uses TRBV27 and TRBJ2-4; TRBD1 aligns across 10 bases. The ends lost 3 bases at V and 1 base at J; junction bases unmatched: 12. The CDR3 totals 19 residues. The V gene's germline CDR1 is MNHEY and CDR2 SMNVEV (reference sequence). The CDR3 sequence is CASSFQPGTGVGAKNIQYF. The CDR3 DNA reads as TGTGCCAGCAGTTTCCAACCCGGGACAGGGGTTGGGGCCAAAAACATTCAGTACTTC.

The genes are TRBV19 and TRBJ1-5, with D perhaps TRBD1 (5 bases). Trimming left V 5 bases short and J 3 bases short, with 17 bases between. The CDR3 runs 16 residues. Germline-derived CDR1 and CDR2 are LNHDA and SQIVND (reference sequence). CDR3 in amino acids: CASSPLGGRANQPQHF. The DNA of the CDR3 is TGTGCCAGTAGTCCCCTGGGGGGGAGGGCCAATCAGCCCCAGCATTTT.

V gene TRBV15 combines with J gene TRBJ2-5, with 8 nucleotides matching TRBD1. Germline V gene lookup returns CDR1 LNHNV and CDR2 YYDKDF (reference sequence). CDR3 length: 15 residues. V shed 0 bases, J shed 5 bases, and the junction held 5 bases outside the gene matches. The CDR3 loop is CATSRDRRTGETQYF. CDR3 DNA: TGTGCCACCAGCAGAGATAGGAGGACAGGGGAGACCCAGTACTTC.

Concerning this clone: A read error may produce the germline difference seen at one junction end. This chain links TRBV5-1 with TRBJ1-2; TRBD1 is a possible D gene (5 bases). Germline CDR1 and CDR2: SGHRS and YFSETQ. The CDR3 length is 15 residues. The DNA of the CDR3 is TGCGCCAGCAGTTTGGACCCGGGGGCTAACTATGGCTACACCTTC. Encoded protein: CASSLDPGANYGYTF.

The chain couples TRBV6-1 to TRBJ2-7, with 9 bases matching TRBD1. This CDR3 is built from 15 residues. J was trimmed by 2 bases and V by 7 bases; bases with no gene match: 9. CDR1 is MNHNS, CDR2 SASEGT, per germline. The CDR3 sequence: CASNIDRGFTYEQYF. CDR3 DNA sequence: TGTGCCAGCAATATAGACAGGGGGTTTACCTACGAGCAGTACTTC.

J is TRBJ2-1 and V is TRBV29-1; 8 positions match TRBD1. The trim removed 4 bases at V and 12 bases at J, leaving 2 bases unmatched. This CDR3 has 10 residues. Germline V gene data show CDR1 as SQVTM and CDR2 as ANQGSEA. This chain's CDR3 is CSVVGTGQFF. CDR3 bases: TGCAGCGTTGTAGGGACAGGGCAGTTCTTC.

V is TRBV7-4 and J is TRBJ1-6, with D perhaps matching TRBD1 (5 bases). The V end was cut by 7 bases, the J end by 0 bases, with 16 bases between. Germline-derived CDR1 and CDR2 are SGHVT and SQSDAQ. The CDR3 has 17 residues. In DNA form, the CDR3 reads TGTGCCAGCATCGCCAAGAGGACACGCTCCTATAATTCACCCCTCCACTTT. Translating gives CASIAKRTRSYNSPLHF.